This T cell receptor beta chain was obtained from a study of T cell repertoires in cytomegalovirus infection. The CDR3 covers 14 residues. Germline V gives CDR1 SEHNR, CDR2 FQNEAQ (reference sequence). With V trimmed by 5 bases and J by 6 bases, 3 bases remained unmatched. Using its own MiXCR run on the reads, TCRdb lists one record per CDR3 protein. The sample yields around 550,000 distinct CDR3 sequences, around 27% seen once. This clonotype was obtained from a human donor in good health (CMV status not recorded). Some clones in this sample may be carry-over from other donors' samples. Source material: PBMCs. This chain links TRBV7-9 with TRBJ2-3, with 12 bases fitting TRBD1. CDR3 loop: CASSAGQGADTQYF. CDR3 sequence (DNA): TGTGCCAGCAGCGCGGGACAGGGGGCGGATACGCAGTATTTT.